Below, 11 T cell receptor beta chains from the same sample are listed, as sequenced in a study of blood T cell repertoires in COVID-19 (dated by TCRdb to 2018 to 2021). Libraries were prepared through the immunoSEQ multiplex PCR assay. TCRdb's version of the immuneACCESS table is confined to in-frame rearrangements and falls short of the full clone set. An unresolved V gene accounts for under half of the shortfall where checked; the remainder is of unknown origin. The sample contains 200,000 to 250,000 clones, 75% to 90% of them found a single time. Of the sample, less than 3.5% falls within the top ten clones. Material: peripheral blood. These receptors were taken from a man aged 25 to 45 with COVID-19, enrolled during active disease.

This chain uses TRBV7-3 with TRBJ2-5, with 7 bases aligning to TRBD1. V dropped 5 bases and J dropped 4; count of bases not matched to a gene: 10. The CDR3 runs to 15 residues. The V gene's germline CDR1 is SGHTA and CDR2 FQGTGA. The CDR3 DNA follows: TGTGCCAGCAGCCAACGACAGGGTGGAGGAGAGACCCAGTACTTC. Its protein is CASSQRQGGGETQYF.

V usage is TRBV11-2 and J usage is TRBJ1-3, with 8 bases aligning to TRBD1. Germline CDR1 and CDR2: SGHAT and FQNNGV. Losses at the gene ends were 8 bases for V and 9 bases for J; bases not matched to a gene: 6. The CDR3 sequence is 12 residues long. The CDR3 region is CASADRGRTIYF. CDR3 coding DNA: TGTGCCAGCGCAGACAGGGGTCGCACCATATATTTT.

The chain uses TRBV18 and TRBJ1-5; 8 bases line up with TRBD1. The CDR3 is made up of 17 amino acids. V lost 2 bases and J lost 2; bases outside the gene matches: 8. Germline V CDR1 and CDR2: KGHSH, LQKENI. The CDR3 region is CASSPRQGAVGNQPQHF. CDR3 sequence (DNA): TGTGCCAGCTCACCAAGGCAGGGGGCTGTTGGCAATCAGCCCCAGCATTTT.

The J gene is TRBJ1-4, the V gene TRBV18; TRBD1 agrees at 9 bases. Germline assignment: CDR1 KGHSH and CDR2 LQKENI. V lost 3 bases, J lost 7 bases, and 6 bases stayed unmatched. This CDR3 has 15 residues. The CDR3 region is CASSPPGTGSEKLFF. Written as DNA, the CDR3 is TGTGCCAGCTCACCCCCCGGGACAGGGAGTGAAAAACTGTTTTTT. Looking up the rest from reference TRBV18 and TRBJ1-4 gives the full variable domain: NAGVMQNPRHLVRRRGQEARLRCSPMKGHSHVYWYRQLPEEGLKFMVYLQKENIIDESGMPKERFSAEFPKEGPSILRIQQVVRGDSAAYFCASSPPGTGSEKLFFGSGTQLSVL.

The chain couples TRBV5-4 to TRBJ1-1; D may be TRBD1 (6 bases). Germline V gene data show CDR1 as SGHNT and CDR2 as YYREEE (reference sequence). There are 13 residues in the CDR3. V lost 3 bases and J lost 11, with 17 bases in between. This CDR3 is CASSSGGGPGAFF. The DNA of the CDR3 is TGTGCCAGCAGCTCGGGAGGGGGACCCGGGGCTTTCTTT.

DNA for the CDR3: TGTGCCAGCTCACCACCTATGACAACCTATGGGGAAAAACTGTTTTTT. Translated: CASSPPMTTYGEKLFF. The genes are TRBV18 and TRBJ1-4; D unresolved. Germline lookup yields CDR1 KGHSH and CDR2 LQKENI. This CDR3 spans 16 amino acids. The V gene lost 0 bases and the J gene lost 8 bases, with 16 bases spanning the gap.

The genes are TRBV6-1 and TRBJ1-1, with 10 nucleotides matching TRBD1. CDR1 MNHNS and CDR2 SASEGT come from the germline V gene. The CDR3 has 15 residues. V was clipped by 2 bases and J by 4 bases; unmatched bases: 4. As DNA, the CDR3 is TGTGCCAGCAGTGAAAAGACAGGGGGCCTCACTGAAGCTTTCTTT. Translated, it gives CASSEKTGGLTEAFF.

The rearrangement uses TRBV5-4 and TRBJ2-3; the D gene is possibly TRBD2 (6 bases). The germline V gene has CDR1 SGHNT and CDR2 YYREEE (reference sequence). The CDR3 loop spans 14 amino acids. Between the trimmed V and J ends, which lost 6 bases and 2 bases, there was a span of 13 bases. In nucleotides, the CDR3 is TGTGCCAGCACCCAGGGAGGCCCCACAGATACGCAGTATTTT. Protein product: CASTQGGPTDTQYF.

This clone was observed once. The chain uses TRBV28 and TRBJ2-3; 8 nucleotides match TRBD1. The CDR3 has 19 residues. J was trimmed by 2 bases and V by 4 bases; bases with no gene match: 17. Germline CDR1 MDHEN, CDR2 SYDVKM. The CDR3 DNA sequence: TGTGCCAGCAGTTGGGGGGACTCCGGGACAGGAGAATTCACAGATACGCAGTATTTT. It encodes CASSWGDSGTGEFTDTQYF.

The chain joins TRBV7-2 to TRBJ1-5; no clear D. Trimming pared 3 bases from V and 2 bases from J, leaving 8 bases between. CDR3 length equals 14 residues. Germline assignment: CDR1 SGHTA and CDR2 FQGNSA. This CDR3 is CASSLGQGNQPQHF. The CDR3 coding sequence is TGTGCCAGCAGCTTGGGCCAGGGCAATCAGCCCCAGCATTTT.

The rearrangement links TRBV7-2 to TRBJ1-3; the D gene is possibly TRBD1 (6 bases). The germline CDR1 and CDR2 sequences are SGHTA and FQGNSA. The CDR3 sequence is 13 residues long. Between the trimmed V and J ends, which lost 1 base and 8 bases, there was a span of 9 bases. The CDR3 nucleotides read TGTGCCAGCAGCTTAGTGGGGGCATACACCATATATTTT. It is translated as CASSLVGAYTIYF.